Included here is one T cell receptor beta chain sequence, with context. Its cognate antigen is unknown. A single record per CDR3 protein comes from TCRdb applying MiXCR to the 5' RACE reads. In the table there are roughly 350,000 distinct CDR3 sequences, 20% to 25% of which are singletons. V dropped 7 bases and J dropped 2 bases, with 11 bases sitting between them. The germline V gene encodes CDR1 SQVTM and CDR2 ANQGSEA. The CDR3 loop spans 12 amino acids. The data originate from a study of T-cell memory formation after mild COVID-19. Points from the study as a whole: Some clones that responded were present in memory (sampled pre-infection), which suggests cross-reactive memory joined.

The TCR originated in an adult woman who had mild COVID-19 (a few samples of this study predate the infection). Cell type and time point are not known. The sequenced sample consisted of PBMCs or a T cell subset sorted from them (not recorded which). The chain is built from TRBV29-1 and TRBJ1-2; D gene uncertain. The CDR3 region has the DNA TGCAGCGGGTGGACGGAGAACTATGGCTACACCTTC. Protein sequence: CSGWTENYGYTF. Full variable domain (outside the CDR3, taken from reference TRBV29-1 and TRBJ1-2): SAVISQKPSRDICQRGTSLTIQCQVDSQVTMMFWYRQQPGQSLTLIATANQGSEATYESGFVIDKFPISRPNLTFSTLTVSNMSPEDSSIYLCSGWTENYGYTFGSGTRLTVV.